This entry describes one T cell receptor beta chain. A much larger clone lies a single base off, so this may be a read error. The iRepertoire nested amplicon-rescue multiplex PCR amplified TCR alpha and beta CDR3s from RNA. TCRdb re-called the multiplex PCR reads with MiXCR, one entry per CDR3 protein. This sample has approximately 120,000 distinct CDR3 sequences, with more than 20% found just once. These data originate in a study of glioma-infiltrating T cells. The V gene's germline CDR1 is KGHDR and CDR2 SFDVKD. The CDR3 loop spans 15 amino acids. V gave up 5 bases and J gave up 7 bases; unmatched junction bases: 10.

The sample taken for sequencing was glioma tissue, nonneoplastic brain tissue, or PBMCs (not recorded which). The receptor was derived from a human donor with low-grade glioma or glioblastoma, undergoing nonglioma brain surgery, or in good health (not recorded which). V and J are TRBV24-1 and TRBJ2-7; 10 bases agree with TRBD2. Here the CDR3 DNA reads TGTGCCACCAGTGCAGCGGGAGGGCCCAGGAATGAGCAGTACTTC. It specifies CATSAAGGPRNEQYF.